Listed here is a single T cell receptor (beta chain). Its antigen is still unknown. Sequencing was performed with immunoSEQ multiplex PCR; in TCRdb, only in-frame clones are kept and a portion is missing. The sample records around 300,000 clones, roughly 91% being singletons. The sample comes from a study of shared clonotypes between healthy human individuals. Overall study results and limits: Sharing across four donors was highest in naive CD4 (around 5%) and lowest in memory CD8 (roughly 0.4%). Clonotypes shared by all four donors outscored non-shared clonotypes in generation probability.

CD8 memory was a combination of CD45RO+ cells and CCR7-negative CD45RA+ TemRA cells. The sample was memory CD8+ T cells sorted from blood. Indicated subset: CD45RO+ cells pooled with CCR7-negative TemRA cells. The receptor's source is a young man in good health.

Written as DNA, the CDR3 is TGCAGCGTTGAGTCCGGGGAGCTGTTTTTT. Translating it yields CSVESGELFF. V is TRBV29-1 and J is TRBJ2-2; D remains ambiguous. The CDR3 is 10 residues long. In germline, CDR1 is SQVTM, CDR2 ANQGSEA. Deletions cut 3 bases from V and 6 bases from J, with 2 bases between.